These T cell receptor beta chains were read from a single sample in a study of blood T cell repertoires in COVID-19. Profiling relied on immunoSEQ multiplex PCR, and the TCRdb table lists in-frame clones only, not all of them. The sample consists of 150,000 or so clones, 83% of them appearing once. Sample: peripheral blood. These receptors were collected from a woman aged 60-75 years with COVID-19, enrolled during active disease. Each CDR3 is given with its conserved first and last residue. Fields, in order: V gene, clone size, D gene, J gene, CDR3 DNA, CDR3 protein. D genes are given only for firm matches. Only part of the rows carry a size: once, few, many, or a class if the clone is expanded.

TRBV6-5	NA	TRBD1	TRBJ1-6	TGTGCCAGCATACCGCGACAGGGGAATTCACCCCTCCACTTT	CASIPRQGNSPLHF
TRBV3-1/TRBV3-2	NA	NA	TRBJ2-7	TGTGCCAGCAGCCAACGCGGGCTCTACTACGAGCAGTACTTC	CASSQRGLYYEQYF
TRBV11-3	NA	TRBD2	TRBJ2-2	TGTGCCAGCAGCTTGGGGGGGTTCACCGGGGAGCTGTTTTTT	CASSLGGFTGELFF
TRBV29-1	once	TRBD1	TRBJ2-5	TGCAGCGTCAACAGGGGGCGTCAGACCCAGTACTTC	CSVNRGRQTQYF
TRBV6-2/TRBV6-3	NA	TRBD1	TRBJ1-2	TGTGCCAGCAGCCCGGAACAGGGGGCTAACTATGGCTACACCTTC	CASSPEQGANYGYTF
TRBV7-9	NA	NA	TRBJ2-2	TGTGCCAGCAGCTTGACCGCACTGACAGGGAACACCGGGGAGCTGTTTTTT	CASSLTALTGNTGELFF
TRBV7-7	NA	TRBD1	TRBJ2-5	TGTGCTAGCAGCCCGCCGGGACAGGGGAAGACCCAGTACTTC	CASSPPGQGKTQYF
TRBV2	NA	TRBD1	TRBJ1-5	TGTGCCTCCAGACAGGGCGGCGGGCCCCAGCATTTT	CASRQGGGPQHF
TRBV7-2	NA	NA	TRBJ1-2	TGTGCCAGCAGCTTAGGCAGGAACTATGGCTACACCTTC	CASSLGRNYGYTF
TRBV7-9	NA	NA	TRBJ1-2	TGTGCCAGCAGCCCCCAGGGAAACTATGGCTACACCTTC	CASSPQGNYGYTF
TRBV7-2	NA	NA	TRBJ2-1	TGTGCCAGCAGCTGGGGGCCTACCAATGAGCAGTTCTTC	CASSWGPTNEQFF
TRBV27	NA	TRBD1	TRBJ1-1	TGTGCCAGCTCAAAGACAGGGGCGATGGGCACTGAAGCTTTCTTT	CASSKTGAMGTEAFF
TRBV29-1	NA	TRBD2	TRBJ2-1	TGCAGCGGAACTAGCGGTTCCTACAATGAGCAGTTCTTC	CSGTSGSYNEQFF
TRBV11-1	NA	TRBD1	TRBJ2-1	TGTGCCAGCAGCTACCGACAGGGTTTCTACAATGAGCAGTTCTTC	CASSYRQGFYNEQFF
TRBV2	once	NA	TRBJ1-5	TGTGCCAGCAACTCAGGGGAGAATCAGCCCCAGCATTTT	CASNSGENQPQHF